The next 32 T cell receptor beta chains were all read from a single sample in a study of CD8+ T cells in alopecia areata. cDNA reverse transcribed from extracted RNA served as the sequencing template. Profiling relied on immunoSEQ multiplex PCR, and the TCRdb table lists in-frame clones only, not all of them. The data contain a few hundred thousand clones, around 64% of them seen just once; the ten biggest clones take up 0.9% to 0.95%. Treatment defined: oral pan-JAK inhibitor, 5-10 mg twice daily. The material was CD4+ T cells sorted from blood, obtained between weeks 51 and 52, from a patient treated with tofacitinib. These receptors all come from a human donor with alopecia areata.

This clone was seen more than once but under ten times. This chain connects TRBV29-1 to TRBJ1-2; a possible D gene is TRBD1 (5 bases). The CDR3 loop spans 12 amino acids. Looked up from germline, CDR1 is SQVTM and CDR2 is ANQGSEA. Trimming took 6 bases from V and 7 from J, leaving 15 bases between them. The CDR3 nucleotides read TGCAGCGTAGAAAGGGGACTGGGTGGCTACACCTTC. Translating gives CSVERGLGGYTF.

The genes are TRBV29-1 and TRBJ2-7; D is possibly TRBD1 or TRBD2 (6 bases each). The CDR3 extends over 13 amino acids. CDR1 SQVTM and CDR2 ANQGSEA come from the germline V gene. The ends were cut back, 7 bases at V and 6 bases at J, with 19 bases in the middle. This CDR3 reads CSGTGRGLGEQYF. In nucleotides, the CDR3 is TGCAGCGGGACCGGACGGGGGCTTGGCGAGCAGTACTTC.

This clone was counted a single time. The V call is TRBV29-1, the J call TRBJ1-4; the D is unclear. The V gene lost 6 bases and the J gene lost 0 bases, with 8 bases spanning the gap. Germline CDR1 SQVTM, CDR2 ANQGSEA. CDR3 length: 13 amino acids. CDR3 nucleotide sequence: TGCAGCGTGCAGGTCGCAACTAATGAAAAACTGTTTTTT. This gives the protein CSVQVATNEKLFF.

The chain couples TRBV30 to TRBJ2-1; D remains ambiguous. The CDR3 runs to 12 residues. Germline CDR1 GTSNPN, CDR2 SVGIG (reference sequence). The V and J ends lost 2 bases and 4 bases respectively, with 6 bases between them. CDR3 protein: CAWSFVYNEQFF. CDR3 coding DNA: TGTGCCTGGAGTTTTGTATACAATGAGCAGTTCTTC.

V usage is TRBV29-1 and J usage is TRBJ2-1, with a tentative D call TRBD2 (5 bases). Germline V gene data show CDR1 as SQVTM and CDR2 as ANQGSEA. V lost 5 bases to trimming and J lost 2 bases, with 7 bases between them. This CDR3 contains 12 residues. The CDR3 bases are TGCAGCGTTAGGGAGACCTACAATGAGCAGTTCTTC. Its translation is CSVRETYNEQFF.

This rearrangement joins TRBV30 to TRBJ1-1; D unresolved. V was shortened by 4 bases and J by 1 base, with 13 bases between the two germline ends. Germline assignment: CDR1 GTSNPN and CDR2 SVGIG (reference sequence). This CDR3 comprises 14 residues. The CDR3 nucleotides read TGTGCCTGGATCCCGAGACTACAGAACACTGAAGCTTTCTTT. The encoded protein is CAWIPRLQNTEAFF.

The chain is built from TRBV9 and TRBJ2-2; 7 bases are shared with TRBD1. V dropped 1 base and J dropped 2; count of bases not matched to a gene: 5. The germline V gene has CDR1 SGDLS and CDR2 YYNGEE. This CDR3 has 16 residues. CDR3 region: CASSVRTGANTGELFF. The CDR3, as DNA: TGTGCCAGCAGCGTAAGGACAGGCGCCAACACCGGGGAGCTGTTTTTT.

The chain has TRBV7-9 and TRBJ2-1; 12 bases line up with TRBD2. Germline-derived CDR1 and CDR2 are SEHNR and FQNEAQ (reference sequence). With 4 bases clipped from V and 6 bases from J, the junction kept 1 base outside the gene matches. The CDR3 covers 14 residues. DNA of the CDR3: TGTGCCAGCAGCTGGACTAGCGGGGCCAATGAGCAGTTCTTC. Encoded protein: CASSWTSGANEQFF.

On this clone: Its ends do not fully match the called genes, so a read error is possible. The genes are TRBV29-1 and TRBJ2-7; no reliable D call. The CDR3 is made up of 11 amino acids. Germline values: CDR1 SQVTM, CDR2 ANQGSEA. CDR3 sequence reads: CSVEHSHEQYF. The CDR3 DNA follows: TGCAGCGTTGAACACTCCCACGAGCAGTACTTC.

V usage is TRBV23-1 and J usage is TRBJ1-6, with a possible D match to TRBD1 (5 bases). TRBV23-1 is given ORF status, its function remaining uncertain. Trimming removed 2 bases from V and 10 bases from J, with 18 bases in between. This CDR3 contains 16 residues. This CDR3 reads CASSQPGLSTGSPLHF. In DNA form, the CDR3 reads TGCGCCAGCAGTCAACCGGGACTTTCAACAGGCTCACCCCTCCACTTT.

The chain employs TRBV5-6 and TRBJ2-5; D remains ambiguous. CDR1 is SGHDT, CDR2 YYEEEE, per germline. V was trimmed by 0 bases and J by 1 base, leaving 10 bases between them. CDR3 length equals 15 residues. The CDR3 region is CASSLAVNLQETQYF. Written as DNA, the CDR3 is TGTGCCAGCAGCTTGGCCGTTAACCTCCAAGAGACCCAGTACTTC.

The genes are TRBV6-5 and TRBJ2-2; D gene unclear. This CDR3 contains 14 residues. Germline lookup yields CDR1 MNHEY and CDR2 SVGAGI. V was shortened by 6 bases and J by 0 bases, with 8 bases between the two germline ends. CDR3 sequence reads: CASSRTANTGELFF. CDR3 nucleotide sequence: TGTGCCAGCAGCCGGACGGCGAACACCGGGGAGCTGTTTTTT.

This sequence joins TRBV6-6 and TRBJ2-3, with no clear D. This CDR3 comprises 14 residues. Trimming left V 5 bases short and J 2 bases short, with 11 bases between. CDR1 is MNHNY and CDR2 is SVGAGI in the germline V gene (reference sequence). For the CDR3, the DNA is TGTGCCAGCAGTCCTCCACAGTCCACAGATACGCAGTATTTT. It specifies CASSPPQSTDTQYF.

V usage is TRBV30 and J usage is TRBJ1-6; 9 bases are a match to TRBD1. This CDR3 is 15 amino acids long. Germline CDR1 GTSNPN, CDR2 SVGIG (reference sequence). With 0 bases clipped from V and 10 bases from J, the junction kept 7 bases outside the gene matches. CDR3 region: CAWSVQGAPSSPLHF. The CDR3 coding sequence is TGTGCCTGGAGTGTACAGGGGGCCCCGAGCTCACCCCTCCACTTT. Together with reference TRBV30 and TRBJ1-6, the CDR3 gives the full variable domain: SQTIHQWPATLVQPVGSPLSLECTVEGTSNPNLYWYRQAAGRGLQLLFYSVGIGQISSEVPQNLSASRPQDRQFILSSKKLLLSDSGFYLCAWSVQGAPSSPLHFGNGTRLTVT.

About this clone: Different DNA sequences within this sample yield the same CDR3. The genes are TRBV6-6 and TRBJ2-3; D not certain. Germline-derived CDR1 and CDR2 are MNHNY and SVGAGI (reference sequence). This CDR3 spans 11 amino acids. The ends were cut back, 4 bases at V and 2 bases at J, with 1 base in the middle. DNA of the CDR3: TGTGCCAGCAGTTCCACAGATACGCAGTATTTT. As protein: CASSSTDTQYF.

The sample holds a few counts of this clone. This specimen includes other DNA sequences encoding the same CDR3. The chain is built from TRBV10-3 and TRBJ1-1, with 10 nucleotides matching TRBD1. V gave up 2 bases and J gave up 3 bases; unmatched junction bases: 3. Germline assignment: CDR1 ENHRY and CDR2 SYGVKD. This CDR3 region has 15 residues. The CDR3 region has the DNA TGTGCCATCAGTGAGGCGACAGGGGGCTACACTGAAGCTTTCTTT. Its protein is CAISEATGGYTEAFF.

The chain is built from TRBV9 and TRBJ1-5, with D maybe TRBD1 (5 bases). V lost 0 bases and J 5 bases, leaving 12 bases between the germline ends. The V gene's germline CDR1 is SGDLS and CDR2 YYNGEE. The CDR3 sequence is 15 residues long. CDR3 protein: CASSVDQGGDQPQHF. DNA for the CDR3: TGTGCCAGCAGCGTAGATCAGGGCGGAGATCAGCCCCAGCATTTT.

The J gene is TRBJ2-7, the V gene TRBV10-2; D remains unclear. The CDR3 runs to 11 residues. With 3 bases removed from V and 5 bases from J, the gap between germline ends came to 5 bases. In germline, CDR1 is WSHSY, CDR2 SAAADI. The CDR3 region has the DNA TGCGCCAGCAGTGATGGGGACGAGCAGTACTTC. This gives the protein CASSDGDEQYF.

The V gene is TRBV30, the J gene TRBJ1-3; D call uncertain. The CDR3 covers 13 residues. Trimming pared 1 base from V and 0 bases from J, leaving 4 bases between. CDR1 and CDR2 (germline): GTSNPN, SVGIG (reference sequence). The CDR3 DNA sequence: TGTGCCTGGAGTGCCCTCTCTGGAAACACCATATATTTT. Translated: CAWSALSGNTIYF. The complete variable domain, with remaining parts taken from reference TRBV30 and TRBJ1-3, reads SQTIHQWPATLVQPVGSPLSLECTVEGTSNPNLYWYRQAAGRGLQLLFYSVGIGQISSEVPQNLSASRPQDRQFILSSKKLLLSDSGFYLCAWSALSGNTIYFGEGSWLTVV.

The genes are TRBV10-3 and TRBJ2-7; 7 bases are shared with TRBD2. This CDR3 has 13 residues. Germline V gene lookup returns CDR1 ENHRY and CDR2 SYGVKD. The J segment lost 2 bases and the V segment lost 10 bases, leaving 8 bases of the junction unmatched. CDR3 sequence: CATLAESAYEQYF. CDR3 coding DNA: TGTGCCACCCTAGCGGAGTCGGCCTACGAGCAGTACTTC.

The gene calls are TRBV29-1 and TRBJ1-1, with D tentatively TRBD1 (5 bases). The V end was cut by 8 bases, the J end by 0 bases, with 19 bases between. Germline assignment: CDR1 SQVTM and CDR2 ANQGSEA. This CDR3 is 15 amino acids long. For the CDR3, the DNA is TGCAGCTTCACCCCCGACAGTACCATGAACACTGAAGCTTTCTTT. Its protein product is CSFTPDSTMNTEAFF.

The chain is built from TRBV2 and TRBJ1-2, with D hard to call. V gave up 2 bases and J gave up 13 bases, with 14 bases separating them. Germline V lookup: CDR1 SNHLY, CDR2 FYNNEI. The CDR3 consists of 12 residues. CDR3 nucleotides: TGTGCCAGCAGTGAAAGGACTGCCGTGGGCACCTTC. This encodes CASSERTAVGTF.

There are a few counts of this clone. The J gene is TRBJ1-2, the V gene TRBV29-1; D is unclear. The CDR3 covers 12 residues. Trimming took 1 base from V and 8 from J, leaving 11 bases between them. Germline V CDR1 and CDR2: SQVTM, ANQGSEA. CDR3 loop: CSVEGFIEGYTF. CDR3 bases: TGCAGCGTTGAAGGCTTTATAGAAGGCTACACCTTC.

The chain carries TRBV9 and TRBJ1-6; tentatively, D is TRBD1 (5 bases). The length of the CDR3 is 13 residues. In germline, CDR1 is SGDLS, CDR2 YYNGEE. With 6 bases removed from V and 5 bases from J, the gap between germline ends came to 9 bases. CDR3 bases: TGTGCCAGCAATTGGGGGAATAATTCACCCCTCCACTTT. It codes for CASNWGNNSPLHF.

This chain connects TRBV2 to TRBJ2-7; D is perhaps TRBD2 (5 bases). Germline V lookup: CDR1 SNHLY, CDR2 FYNNEI. The V and J ends lost 6 bases and 2 bases respectively, with 11 bases between them. The CDR3 sequence is 13 residues long. Here the CDR3 reads CASRSGPAYEQYF. The CDR3 bases are TGTGCCAGCAGAAGCGGTCCCGCCTACGAGCAGTACTTC.

The chain's CDR3 is CSVHLRGTGELFF. The CDR3 DNA is TGCAGCGTTCATCTTCGAGGCACCGGGGAGCTGTTTTTT. J is TRBJ2-2 and V is TRBV29-1, with no clear D. There are 13 residues in the CDR3. Per the germline V gene, CDR1 is SQVTM and CDR2 is ANQGSEA. Trimming took 5 bases from V and 4 from J, leaving 11 bases between them.

This chain uses TRBV5-1 with TRBJ1-6, with D possibly matching TRBD1 (5 bases). Looked up from germline, CDR1 is SGHRS and CDR2 is YFSETQ. V shed 0 bases and J shed 9 bases, with 13 bases lying between them. The CDR3 has 15 amino acids. CDR3 nucleotide sequence: TGCGCCAGCAGCTTGGAGACGTGGGGCGGTTCACCCCTCCACTTT. It translates to CASSLETWGGSPLHF. Full variable domain (rest looked up from reference TRBV5-1 and TRBJ1-6): KAGVTQTPRYLIKTRGQQVTLSCSPISGHRSVSWYQQTPGQGLQFLFEYFSETQRNKGNFPGRFSGRQFSNSRSEMNVSTLELGDSALYLCASSLETWGGSPLHFGNGTRLTVT.

This clone came up a few times. The chain recombines TRBV25-1 with TRBJ1-1; D not resolved. The CDR3 has 12 residues. The germline V gene encodes CDR1 MGHDK and CDR2 SYGVNS. V gave up 6 bases and J gave up 5 bases, with 10 bases separating them. CDR3 region: CASSLYGTEAFF. CDR3 sequence (DNA): TGTGCCAGCAGCCTTTACGGGACTGAAGCTTTCTTT.

The chain couples TRBV29-1 to TRBJ2-3; 8 nucleotides agree with TRBD1. Germline loops: CDR1 SQVTM, CDR2 ANQGSEA. The CDR3 consists of 13 residues. The trim removed 4 bases at V and 1 base at J, leaving 1 base unmatched. CDR3 in DNA: TGCAGCGTTGCGACAGGGGGCACAGATACGCAGTATTTT. Its translation is CSVATGGTDTQYF.

The rearrangement uses TRBV29-1 and TRBJ1-1, with 7 bases matching TRBD1. V dropped 7 bases and J dropped 1; count of bases not matched to a gene: 6. This CDR3 is built from 13 residues. Germline CDR1 is SQVTM and CDR2 is ANQGSEA. CDR3 amino acids: CSGYRGPNTEAFF. As DNA, the CDR3 is TGCAGCGGATATAGGGGGCCGAACACTGAAGCTTTCTTT.

As to this clone: Other DNA sequences in the sample encode the same CDR3. This sequence joins TRBV20-1 and TRBJ1-2; no definite D call. Trimming left V 3 bases short and J 8 bases short, with 10 bases between. Per the germline V gene, CDR1 is DFQATT and CDR2 is SNEGSKA (reference sequence). This CDR3 is 11 amino acids long. The CDR3 coding sequence is TGCAGTGCTAGGGGCCCCTTGGGCTACACCTTC. Translation gives CSARGPLGYTF.

As concerns this clone: Other DNA sequences in the same sample also yield this CDR3. This sequence joins TRBV6-5 and TRBJ2-6, with D unclear. V lost 0 bases, J lost 0 bases, and 0 bases lay in between. Germline CDR1 is MNHEY and CDR2 is SVGAGI. This CDR3 has 14 amino acids. The CDR3 loop reads CASSYSSGANVLTF. The CDR3 DNA sequence: TGTGCCAGCAGTTACTCCTCTGGGGCCAACGTCCTGACTTTC.